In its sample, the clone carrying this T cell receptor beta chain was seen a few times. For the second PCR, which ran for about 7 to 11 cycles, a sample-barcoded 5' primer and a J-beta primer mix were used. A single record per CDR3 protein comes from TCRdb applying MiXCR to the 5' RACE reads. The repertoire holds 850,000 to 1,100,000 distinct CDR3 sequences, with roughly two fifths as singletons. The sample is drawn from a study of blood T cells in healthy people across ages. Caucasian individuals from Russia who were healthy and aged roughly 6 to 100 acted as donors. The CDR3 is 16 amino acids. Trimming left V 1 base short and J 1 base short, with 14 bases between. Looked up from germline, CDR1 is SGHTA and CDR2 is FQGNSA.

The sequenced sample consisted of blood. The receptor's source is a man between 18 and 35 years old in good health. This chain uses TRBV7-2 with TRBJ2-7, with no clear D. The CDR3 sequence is CASSLGFRQESYEQYF. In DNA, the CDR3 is TGTGCCAGCAGCTTAGGGTTTAGGCAGGAGTCCTACGAGCAGTACTTC.